This TCR beta chain was sequenced for a study of blood T cell repertoires in COVID-19 (TCRdb year 2020). In terms of the full investigation: Collaborator samples came from the United States, Italy and Spain and covered acute and convalescent phases of COVID-19. The material from the prospective study consisted of cDNA or gDNA derived from T cells, B-cell-depleted T cells, or PBMCs. Subjects who had been exposed to COVID-19, were actively infected with it, or had recovered from it provided the deeply sampled blood TCRbeta repertoires that made up the dataset. The repertoires were released in a freely available public database intended as a resource for research on the immune response to SARS-CoV-2. Samples came from the ongoing ImmuneRACE study (first 160 participants) plus 1,254 subjects from 6 global collaborators. Sample metadata almost always included a de-identified subject ID, COVID-19 status, age in years and sex. Where available, HLA class I and class II types were taken from metadata supplied by the sample provider and were not determined by assay-based typing. Study-wide findings and limitations: How much clinical and demographic metadata was included differed by source and by participant, and the metadata was provided uncurated.

Participants in the prospective study were aged roughly 18 to 89 years, lived in 20 to 25 United States geographic areas, and enrolled through a virtual design. Cohort assignment in the prospective study relied on participant-reported clinical history from a screening survey and a study questionnaire. Recovered participants in ImmuneRACE Cohort 3 were defined as having two consecutive negative NP/OP PCR tests, clearance from a healthcare professional, or resolution of symptoms. In the prospective study, whole blood, serum and a nasopharyngeal or oropharyngeal swab were collected from each participant by mobile phlebotomists. Prospective study participants could optionally give additional blood draws and questionnaires over a roughly 2-month period. Before DNA extraction, prospective study blood samples were shipped either frozen or at room temperature. This clone was detected only once. The antigen it binds to is not known. No per-base quality is available; no much larger clone lies one base away.

TCRbeta CDR3 regions were amplified from genomic DNA by means of the immunoSEQ Assay, a bias-controlled multiplex PCR. The authors' pipeline ran thus. Nucleated cell counts per sample were estimated from amplification of reference gene primers within the assay. To quantify the absolute abundance of each unique TCRbeta CDR3 rearrangement, sequence reads were collapsed and filtered. For each sample, productive Simpson clonality was calculated as the square root of Simpson's diversity index across productive rearrangements. TCRdb's version of the immuneACCESS table is confined to in-frame rearrangements and falls short of the full clone set. An unresolved V gene accounts for under half of the shortfall where checked; the remainder is of unknown origin. Clonal size and the V and J genes are those of that table, whereas D and trimming came from the DNA. Across this sample there are more than 300,000 clones, with 85% to 90% seen only once. The ten most abundant clones make up 1.2% of the sample.

Based on the germline V gene (reference sequence), the CDR1 and CDR2 sequences are MNHEY and SMNVEV. The trim is 4 bases for V and 7 bases for J, with a gap of 13 bases between the germline ends. The CDR3 runs 14 residues from the cysteine to the phenylalanine. Only the CDR3 region is kept as DNA, spanning 42 bases read in frame from base 1. The material sequenced was PBMCs or T cells enriched from blood (not recorded which). The receptor chain draws on TRBV27 and TRBJ1-4, with TRBD1 perhaps the D gene, on 6 matching bases. This sequence was found in a woman younger than 30 who had recovered from COVID-19. The sequenced DNA is TGTGCCAGCAGTTACCGACAGGATAGTGAAAAACTGTTTTTT. It translates as CASSYRQDSEKLFF.